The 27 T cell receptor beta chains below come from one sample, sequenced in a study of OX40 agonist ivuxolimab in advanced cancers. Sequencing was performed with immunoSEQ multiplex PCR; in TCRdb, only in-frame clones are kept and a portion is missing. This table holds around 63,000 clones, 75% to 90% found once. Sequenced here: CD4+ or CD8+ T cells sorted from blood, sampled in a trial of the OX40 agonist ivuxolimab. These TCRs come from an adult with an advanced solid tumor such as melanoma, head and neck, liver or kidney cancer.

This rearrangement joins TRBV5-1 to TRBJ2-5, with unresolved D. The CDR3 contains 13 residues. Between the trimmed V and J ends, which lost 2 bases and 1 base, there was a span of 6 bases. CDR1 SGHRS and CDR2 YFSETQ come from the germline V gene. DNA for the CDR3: TGCGCCAGCAGCTTCCGGGTCCAAGAGACCCAGTACTTC. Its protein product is CASSFRVQETQYF.

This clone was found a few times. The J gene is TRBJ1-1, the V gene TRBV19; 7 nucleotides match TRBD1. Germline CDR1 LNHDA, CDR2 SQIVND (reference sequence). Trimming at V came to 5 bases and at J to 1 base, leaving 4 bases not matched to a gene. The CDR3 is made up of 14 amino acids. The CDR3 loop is CASSPTGTNTEAFF. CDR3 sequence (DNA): TGTGCCAGTAGTCCGACAGGGACGAACACTGAAGCTTTCTTT.

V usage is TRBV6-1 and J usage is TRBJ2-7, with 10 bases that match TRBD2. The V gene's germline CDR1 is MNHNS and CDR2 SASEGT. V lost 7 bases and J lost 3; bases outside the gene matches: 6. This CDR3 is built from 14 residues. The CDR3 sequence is CASKRLAGDYEQYF. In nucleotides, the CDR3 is TGTGCCAGCAAAAGGCTAGCGGGGGACTACGAGCAGTACTTC.

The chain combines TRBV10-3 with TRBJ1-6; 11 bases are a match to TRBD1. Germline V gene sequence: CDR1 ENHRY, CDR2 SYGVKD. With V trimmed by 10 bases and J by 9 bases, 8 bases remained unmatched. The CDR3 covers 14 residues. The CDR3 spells CATAGTGGASPLHF. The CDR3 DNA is TGTGCCACTGCCGGGACAGGGGGGGCTTCACCCCTCCACTTT.

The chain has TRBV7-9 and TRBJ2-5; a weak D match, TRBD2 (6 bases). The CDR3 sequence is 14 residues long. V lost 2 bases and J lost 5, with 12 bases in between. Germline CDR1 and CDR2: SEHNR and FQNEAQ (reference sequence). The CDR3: CASSLRVGSETQYF. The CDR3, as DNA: TGTGCCAGCAGCTTACGTGTCGGGAGTGAGACCCAGTACTTC.

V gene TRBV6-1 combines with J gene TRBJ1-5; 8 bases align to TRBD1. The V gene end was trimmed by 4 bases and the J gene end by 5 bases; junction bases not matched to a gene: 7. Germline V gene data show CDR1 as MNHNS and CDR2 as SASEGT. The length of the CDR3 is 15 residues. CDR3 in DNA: TGTGCCAGCAGTGTCTTTCAGGGGGCTCATCAGCCCCAGCATTTT. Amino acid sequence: CASSVFQGAHQPQHF.

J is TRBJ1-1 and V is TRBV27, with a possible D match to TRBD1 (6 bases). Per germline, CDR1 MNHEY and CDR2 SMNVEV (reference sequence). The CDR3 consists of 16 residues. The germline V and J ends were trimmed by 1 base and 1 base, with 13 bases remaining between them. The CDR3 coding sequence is TGTGCCAGCAGTTTATGGATAAGGGACAAGAACACTGAAGCTTTCTTT. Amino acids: CASSLWIRDKNTEAFF.

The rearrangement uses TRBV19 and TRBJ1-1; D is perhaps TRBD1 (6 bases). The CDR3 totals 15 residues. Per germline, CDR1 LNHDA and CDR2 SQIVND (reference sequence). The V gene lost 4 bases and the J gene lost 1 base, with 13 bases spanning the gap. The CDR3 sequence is CASSKSQGWNTEAFF. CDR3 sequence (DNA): TGTGCCAGTAGTAAGTCTCAGGGGTGGAACACTGAAGCTTTCTTT.

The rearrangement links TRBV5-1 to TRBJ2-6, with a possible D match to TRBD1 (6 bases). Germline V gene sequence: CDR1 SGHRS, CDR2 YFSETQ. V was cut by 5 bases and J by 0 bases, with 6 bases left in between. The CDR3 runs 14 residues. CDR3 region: CASRDSSGANVLTF. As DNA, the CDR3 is TGCGCCAGCAGGGACAGCTCTGGGGCCAACGTCCTGACTTTC.

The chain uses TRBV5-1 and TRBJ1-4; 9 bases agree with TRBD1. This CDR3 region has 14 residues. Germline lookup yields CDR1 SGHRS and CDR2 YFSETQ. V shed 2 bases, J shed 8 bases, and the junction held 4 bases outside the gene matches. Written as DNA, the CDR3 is TGCGCCAGCAGCTTTACAGGGGGCGACGAAAAACTGTTTTTT. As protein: CASSFTGGDEKLFF.

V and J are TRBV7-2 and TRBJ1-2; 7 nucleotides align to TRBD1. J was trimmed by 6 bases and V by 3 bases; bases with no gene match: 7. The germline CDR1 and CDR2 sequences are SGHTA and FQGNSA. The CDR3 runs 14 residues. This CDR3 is CASSFPDRPHGYTF. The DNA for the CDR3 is TGTGCCAGCAGCTTCCCGGACAGGCCCCATGGCTACACCTTC.

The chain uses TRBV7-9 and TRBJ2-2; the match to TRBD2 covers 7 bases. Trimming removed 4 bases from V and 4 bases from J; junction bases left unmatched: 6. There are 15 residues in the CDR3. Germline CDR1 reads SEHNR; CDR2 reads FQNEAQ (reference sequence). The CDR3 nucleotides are TGTGCCAGCAGCTCAAGCGGGGTAGGCACCGGGGAGCTGTTTTTT. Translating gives CASSSSGVGTGELFF.

Here the CDR3 reads CASSQSTSYEQYF. DNA of the CDR3: TGCGCCAGCAGCCAAAGCACCTCCTACGAGCAGTACTTC. The chain recombines TRBV4-1 with TRBJ2-5; D is unclear. The DNA end is a closer match to TRBJ2-7, so the J assignment may be wrong. Germline CDR1 is MGHRA and CDR2 is YSYEKL. The CDR3 loop spans 13 amino acids.

This CDR3 is CASSSAGLRGGEQYF. The CDR3, as DNA: TGTGCCAGCAGTAGCGCGGGACTCCGCGGGGGTGAGCAGTACTTC. V gene TRBV28 combines with J gene TRBJ2-5, with TRBD2 identical over 7 bases. Germline V lookup: CDR1 MDHEN, CDR2 SYDVKM. The length of the CDR3 is 15 residues. V gave up 5 bases and J gave up 11 bases; unmatched junction bases: 17.

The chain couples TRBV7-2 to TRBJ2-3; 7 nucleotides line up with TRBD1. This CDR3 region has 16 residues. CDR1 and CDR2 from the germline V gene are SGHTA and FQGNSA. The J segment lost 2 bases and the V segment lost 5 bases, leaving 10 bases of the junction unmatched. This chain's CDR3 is CASSVYRGMNTDTQYF. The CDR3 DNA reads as TGTGCCAGCAGCGTATACAGGGGTATGAACACAGATACGCAGTATTTT.

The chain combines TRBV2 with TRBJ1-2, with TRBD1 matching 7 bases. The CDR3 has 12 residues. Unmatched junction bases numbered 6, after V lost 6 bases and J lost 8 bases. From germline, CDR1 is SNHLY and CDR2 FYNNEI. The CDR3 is CASRLTGDGYTF. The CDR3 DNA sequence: TGTGCCAGCAGACTCACAGGGGACGGCTACACCTTC.

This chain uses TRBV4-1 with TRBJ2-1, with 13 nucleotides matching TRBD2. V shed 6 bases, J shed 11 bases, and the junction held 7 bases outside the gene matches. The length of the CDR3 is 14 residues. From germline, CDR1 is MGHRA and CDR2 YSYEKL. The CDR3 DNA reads TGCGCCAGCAGACCCGGACTAGCGGGGGATAAGCAGTTCTTC. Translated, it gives CASRPGLAGDKQFF.

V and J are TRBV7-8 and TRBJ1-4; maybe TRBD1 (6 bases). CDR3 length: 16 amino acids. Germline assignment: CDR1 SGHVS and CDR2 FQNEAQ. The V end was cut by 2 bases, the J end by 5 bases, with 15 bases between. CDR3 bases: TGTGCCAGCAGCTTAATCTGGCCAGGGGCAAATGAAAAACTGTTTTTT. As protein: CASSLIWPGANEKLFF.

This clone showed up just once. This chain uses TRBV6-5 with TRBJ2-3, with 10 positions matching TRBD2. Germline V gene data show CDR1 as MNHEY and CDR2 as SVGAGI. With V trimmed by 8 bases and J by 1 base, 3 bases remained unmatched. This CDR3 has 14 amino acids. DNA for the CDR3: TGTGCCAGCTCTCTAGCGGGGGGCACAGATACGCAGTATTTT. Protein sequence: CASSLAGGTDTQYF.

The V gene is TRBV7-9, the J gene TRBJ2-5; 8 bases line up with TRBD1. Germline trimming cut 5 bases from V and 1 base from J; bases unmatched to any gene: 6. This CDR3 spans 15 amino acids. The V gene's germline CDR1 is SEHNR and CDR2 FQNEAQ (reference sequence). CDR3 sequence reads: CASSPRTGIQETQYF. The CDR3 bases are TGTGCCAGCAGCCCCCGGACAGGGATCCAAGAGACCCAGTACTTC.

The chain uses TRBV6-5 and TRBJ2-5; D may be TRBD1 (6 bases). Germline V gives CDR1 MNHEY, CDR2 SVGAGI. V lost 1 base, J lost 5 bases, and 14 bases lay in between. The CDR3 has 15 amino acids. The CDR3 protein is CASSYFAPQGETQYF. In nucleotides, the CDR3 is TGTGCCAGCAGTTACTTCGCCCCTCAGGGGGAGACCCAGTACTTC.

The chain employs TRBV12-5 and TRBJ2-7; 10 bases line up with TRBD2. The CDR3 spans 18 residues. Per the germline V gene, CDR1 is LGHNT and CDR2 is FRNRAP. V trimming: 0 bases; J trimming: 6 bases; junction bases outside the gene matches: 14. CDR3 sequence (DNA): TGTGCTAGTGGTTTGGTCCCAGCGGGAGGGCCTTGGGGGGGCGAGCAGTACTTC. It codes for CASGLVPAGGPWGGEQYF.

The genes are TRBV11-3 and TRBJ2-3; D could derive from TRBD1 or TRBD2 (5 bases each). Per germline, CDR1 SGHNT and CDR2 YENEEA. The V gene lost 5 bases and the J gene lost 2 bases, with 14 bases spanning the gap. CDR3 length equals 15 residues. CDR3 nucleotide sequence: TGTGCCAGCAGCCTGGGGACGGCCTACACAGATACGCAGTATTTT. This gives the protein CASSLGTAYTDTQYF.

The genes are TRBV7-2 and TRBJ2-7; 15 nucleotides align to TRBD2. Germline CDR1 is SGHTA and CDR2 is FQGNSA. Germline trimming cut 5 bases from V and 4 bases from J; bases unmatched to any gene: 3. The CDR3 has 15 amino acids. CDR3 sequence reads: CASSRTSGGAYEQYF. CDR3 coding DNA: TGTGCCAGCAGCCGGACTAGCGGGGGGGCGTACGAGCAGTACTTC. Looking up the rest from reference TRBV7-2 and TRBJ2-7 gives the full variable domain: GAGVSQSPSNKVTEKGKDVELRCDPISGHTALYWYRQSLGQGLEFLIYFQGNSAPDKSGLPSDRFSAERTGGSVSTLTIQRTQQEDSAVYLCASSRTSGGAYEQYFGPGTRLTVT.

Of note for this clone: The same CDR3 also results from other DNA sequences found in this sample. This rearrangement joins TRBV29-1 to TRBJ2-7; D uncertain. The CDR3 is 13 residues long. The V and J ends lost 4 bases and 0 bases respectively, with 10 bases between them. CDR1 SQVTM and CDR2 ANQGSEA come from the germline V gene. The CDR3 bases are TGCAGCGTTGTGCCCTCCAGCTCCTACGAGCAGTACTTC. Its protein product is CSVVPSSSYEQYF.

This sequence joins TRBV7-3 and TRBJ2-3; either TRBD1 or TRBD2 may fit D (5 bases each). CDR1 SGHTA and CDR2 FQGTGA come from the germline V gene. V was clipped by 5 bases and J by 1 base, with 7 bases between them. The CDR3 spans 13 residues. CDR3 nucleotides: TGTGCCAGCAGCCGGGACGGCACAGATACGCAGTATTTT. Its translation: CASSRDGTDTQYF.

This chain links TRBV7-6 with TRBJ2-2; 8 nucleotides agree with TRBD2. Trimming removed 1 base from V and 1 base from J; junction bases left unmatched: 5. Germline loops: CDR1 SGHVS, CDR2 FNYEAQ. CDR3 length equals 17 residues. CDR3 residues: CASSLEPGLVNTGELFF. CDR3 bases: TGTGCCAGCAGCTTAGAACCGGGACTAGTGAACACCGGGGAGCTGTTTTTT.